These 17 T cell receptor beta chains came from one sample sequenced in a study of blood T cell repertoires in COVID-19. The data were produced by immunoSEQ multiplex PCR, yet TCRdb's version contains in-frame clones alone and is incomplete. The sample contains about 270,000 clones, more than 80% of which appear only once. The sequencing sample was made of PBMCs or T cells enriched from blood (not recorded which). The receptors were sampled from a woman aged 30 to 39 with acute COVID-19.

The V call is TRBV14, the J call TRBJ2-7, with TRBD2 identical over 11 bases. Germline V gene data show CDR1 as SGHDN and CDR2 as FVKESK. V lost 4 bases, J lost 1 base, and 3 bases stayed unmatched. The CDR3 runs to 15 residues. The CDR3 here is CASSPRLAGSYEQYF. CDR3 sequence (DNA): TGTGCCAGCAGCCCGCGACTAGCGGGGTCCTACGAGCAGTACTTC. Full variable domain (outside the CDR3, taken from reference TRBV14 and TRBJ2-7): EAGVTQFPSHSVIEKGQTVTLRCDPISGHDNLYWYRRVMGKEIKFLLHFVKESKQDESGMPNNRFLAERTGGTYSTLKVQPAELEDSGVYFCASSPRLAGSYEQYFGPGTRLTVT.

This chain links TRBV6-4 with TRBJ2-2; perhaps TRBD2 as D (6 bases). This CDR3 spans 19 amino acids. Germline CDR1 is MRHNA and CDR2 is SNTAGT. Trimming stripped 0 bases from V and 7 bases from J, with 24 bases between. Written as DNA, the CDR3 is TGTGCCAGCAGTGACTCGAGGACAAGGAAGCGGGCTTTTAACGGGGAGCTGTTTTTT. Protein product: CASSDSRTRKRAFNGELFF.

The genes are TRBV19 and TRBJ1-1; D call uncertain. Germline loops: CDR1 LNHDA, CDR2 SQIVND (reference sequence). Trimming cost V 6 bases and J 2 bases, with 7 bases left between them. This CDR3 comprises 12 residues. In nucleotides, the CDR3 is TGTGCCAGTAGATACTCTAACACTGAAGCTTTCTTT. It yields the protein CASRYSNTEAFF.

The CDR3 loop reads CASSFWEASGAPSYNEQFF. The CDR3 bases are TGTGCCAGCAGCTTCTGGGAGGCTAGCGGGGCCCCCTCCTACAATGAGCAGTTCTTC. The V and J genes are TRBV11-2 and TRBJ2-1; 9 bases map to TRBD2. The V and J ends lost 3 bases and 0 bases, in that order; junction bases with no gene match: 12. This CDR3 has 19 residues. Looked up from germline, CDR1 is SGHAT and CDR2 is FQNNGV. Full variable domain (rest looked up from reference TRBV11-2 and TRBJ2-1): EAGVAQSPRYKIIEKRQSVAFWCNPISGHATLYWYQQILGQGPKLLIQFQNNGVVDDSQLPKDRFSAERLKGVDSTLKIQPAKLEDSAVYLCASSFWEASGAPSYNEQFFGPGTRLTVL.

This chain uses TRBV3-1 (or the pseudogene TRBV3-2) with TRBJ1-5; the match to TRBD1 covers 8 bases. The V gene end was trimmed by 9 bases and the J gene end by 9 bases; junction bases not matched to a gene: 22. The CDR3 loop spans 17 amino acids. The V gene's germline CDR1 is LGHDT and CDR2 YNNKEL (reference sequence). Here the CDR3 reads CASSAGGDRPHAAPQHF. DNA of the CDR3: TGTGCCAGTAGCGCCGGTGGGGACAGGCCCCACGCGGCGCCCCAGCATTTT.

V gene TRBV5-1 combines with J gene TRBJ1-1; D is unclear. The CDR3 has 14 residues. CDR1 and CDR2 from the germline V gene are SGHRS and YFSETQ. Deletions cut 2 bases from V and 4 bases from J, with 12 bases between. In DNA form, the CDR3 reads TGCGCCAGCAGCTTAAGGTCGCCAGGCACTGAAGCTTTCTTT. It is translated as CASSLRSPGTEAFF.

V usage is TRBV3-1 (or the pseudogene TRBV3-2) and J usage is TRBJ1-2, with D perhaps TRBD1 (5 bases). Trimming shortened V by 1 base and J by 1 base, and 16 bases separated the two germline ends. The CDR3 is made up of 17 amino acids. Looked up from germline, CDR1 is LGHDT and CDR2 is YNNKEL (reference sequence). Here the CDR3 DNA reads TGTGCCAGCAGCCAAGTCGGCCAGGGCGAGGTTAACTATGGCTACACCTTC. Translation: CASSQVGQGEVNYGYTF.

In DNA, the CDR3 is TGTGCCAGCAGCCCGACTAGCGCCACCGGGGAGCTGTTTTTT. Its protein is CASSPTSATGELFF. The chain carries TRBV14 and TRBJ2-2, with 8 bases that match TRBD2. V lost 4 bases and J lost 4; bases outside the gene matches: 2. The germline gives CDR1 SGHDN, CDR2 FVKESK. The CDR3 contains 14 residues.

CDR3 region: CASSLGSGSYEQYF. The CDR3 DNA is TGTGCCAGCAGCTTGGGTAGCGGGAGCTACGAGCAGTACTTC. The rearrangement uses TRBV5-6 and TRBJ2-7; 9 nucleotides agree with TRBD2. Germline values: CDR1 SGHDT, CDR2 YYEEEE. V dropped 0 bases and J dropped 3; count of bases not matched to a gene: 1. This CDR3 region has 14 residues.

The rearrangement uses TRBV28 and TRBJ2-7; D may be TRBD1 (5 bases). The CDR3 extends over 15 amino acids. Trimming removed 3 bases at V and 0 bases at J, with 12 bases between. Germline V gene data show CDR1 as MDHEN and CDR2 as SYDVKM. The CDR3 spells CASSFQGISSYEQYF. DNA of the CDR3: TGTGCCAGCAGTTTCCAGGGAATTAGCTCCTACGAGCAGTACTTC.

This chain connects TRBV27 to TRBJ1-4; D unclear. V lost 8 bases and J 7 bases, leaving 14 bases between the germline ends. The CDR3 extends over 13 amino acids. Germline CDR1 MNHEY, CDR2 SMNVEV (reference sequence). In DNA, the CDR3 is TGTGCCAGCGGAGATCTGGGGAGTGAAAAACTGTTTTTT. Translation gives CASGDLGSEKLFF.

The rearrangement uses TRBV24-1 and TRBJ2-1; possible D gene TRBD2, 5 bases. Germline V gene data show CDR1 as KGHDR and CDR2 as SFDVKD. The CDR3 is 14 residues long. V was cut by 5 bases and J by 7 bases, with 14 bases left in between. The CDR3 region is CATSGRWGENEQFF. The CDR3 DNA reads TGTGCCACCAGTGGGAGATGGGGAGAGAATGAGCAGTTCTTC.

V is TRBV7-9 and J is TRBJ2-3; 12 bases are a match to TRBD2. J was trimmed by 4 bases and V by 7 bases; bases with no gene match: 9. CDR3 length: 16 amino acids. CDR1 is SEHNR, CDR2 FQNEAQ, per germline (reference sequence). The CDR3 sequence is CASNPTSGSIADTQYF. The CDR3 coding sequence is TGTGCCAGCAACCCGACTAGCGGGAGTATTGCAGATACGCAGTATTTT.

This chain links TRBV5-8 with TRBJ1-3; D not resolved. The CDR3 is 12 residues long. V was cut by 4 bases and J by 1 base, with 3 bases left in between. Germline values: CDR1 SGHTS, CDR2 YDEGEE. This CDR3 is CASSLSGNTIYF. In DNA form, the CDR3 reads TGTGCCAGCAGCCTGTCTGGAAACACCATATATTTT.

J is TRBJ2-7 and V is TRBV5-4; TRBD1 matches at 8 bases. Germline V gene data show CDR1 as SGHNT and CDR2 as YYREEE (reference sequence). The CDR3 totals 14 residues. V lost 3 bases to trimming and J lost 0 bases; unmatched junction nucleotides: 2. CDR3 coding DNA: TGTGCCAGCAGCTCGACAGGGGACTCCTACGAGCAGTACTTC. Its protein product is CASSSTGDSYEQYF.

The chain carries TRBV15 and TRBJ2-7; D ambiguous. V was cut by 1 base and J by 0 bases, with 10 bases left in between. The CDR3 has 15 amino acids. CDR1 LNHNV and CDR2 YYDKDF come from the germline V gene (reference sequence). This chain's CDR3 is CATSRALRSSYEQYF. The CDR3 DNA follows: TGTGCCACCAGCAGAGCGTTGAGGAGCTCCTACGAGCAGTACTTC.

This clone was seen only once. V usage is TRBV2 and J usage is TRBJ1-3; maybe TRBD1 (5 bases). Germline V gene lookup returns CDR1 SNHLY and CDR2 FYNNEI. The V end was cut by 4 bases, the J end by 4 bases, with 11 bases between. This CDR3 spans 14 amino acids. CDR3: CASSGGYMGNTIYF. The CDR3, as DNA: TGTGCCAGCAGTGGGGGCTACATGGGAAACACCATATATTTT.